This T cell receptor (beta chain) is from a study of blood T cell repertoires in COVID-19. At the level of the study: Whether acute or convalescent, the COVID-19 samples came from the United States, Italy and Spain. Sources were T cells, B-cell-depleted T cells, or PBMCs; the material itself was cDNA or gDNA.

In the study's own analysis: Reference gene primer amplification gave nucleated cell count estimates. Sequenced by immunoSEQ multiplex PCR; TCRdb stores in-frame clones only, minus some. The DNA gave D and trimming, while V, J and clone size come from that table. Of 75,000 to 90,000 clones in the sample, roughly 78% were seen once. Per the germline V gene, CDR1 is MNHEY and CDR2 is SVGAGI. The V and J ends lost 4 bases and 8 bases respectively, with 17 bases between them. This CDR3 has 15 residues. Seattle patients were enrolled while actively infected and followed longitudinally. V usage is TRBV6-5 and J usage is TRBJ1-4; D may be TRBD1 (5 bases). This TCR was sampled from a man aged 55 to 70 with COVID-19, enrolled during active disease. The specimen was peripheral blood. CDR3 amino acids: CASSSVGGKVEKLFF. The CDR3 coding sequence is TGTGCCAGCAGTTCCGTCGGGGGGAAGGTCGAAAAACTGTTTTTT.